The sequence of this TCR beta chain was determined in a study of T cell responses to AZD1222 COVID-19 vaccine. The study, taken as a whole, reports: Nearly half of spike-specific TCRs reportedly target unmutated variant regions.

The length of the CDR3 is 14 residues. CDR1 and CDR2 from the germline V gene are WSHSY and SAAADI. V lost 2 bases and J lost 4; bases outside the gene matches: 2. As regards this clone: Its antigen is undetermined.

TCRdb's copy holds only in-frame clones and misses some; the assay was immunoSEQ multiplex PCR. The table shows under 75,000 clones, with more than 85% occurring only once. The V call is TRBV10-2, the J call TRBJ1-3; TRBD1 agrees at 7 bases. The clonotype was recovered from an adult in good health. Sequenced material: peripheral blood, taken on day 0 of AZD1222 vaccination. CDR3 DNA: TGCGCCAGCAGTGAGAGGGGGCTCGGAAACACCATATATTTT. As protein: CASSERGLGNTIYF.